This is a list of T cell receptor beta chains from one sample in a study of T cell repertoires in cytomegalovirus infection. No cognate antigen is known for these TCRs. Using its own MiXCR run on the reads, TCRdb lists one record per CDR3 protein. The table has about 27,000 distinct CDR3 sequences, about 20% seen once. The source was CD8+ T cells from cultured PBMCs, collected from culture after CMV antigen stimulation. These TCRs come from a human donor in good health (CMV status not recorded). Some clones in this sample may be carry-over from other donors' samples. Both conserved end residues are part of each CDR3. The D gene is left open where the match is weak. Part of the rows lack a size; the others show once, few, many or a class for expanded clones.

J: TRBJ1-2
V: TRBV7-2
size: -
D: TRBD1
CDR3: CASSVGGTGDLIYGYTF
DNA: TGTGCCAGCAGCGTTGGCGGTACAGGGGATCTAATCTATGGCTACACCTTC

J: TRBJ2-7
V: TRBV7-9
size: few
D: TRBD1
CDR3: CASSGWMTGGSYEQYF
DNA: TGTGCCAGCAGCGGCTGGATGACAGGGGGCTCCTACGAGCAGTACTTC

J: TRBJ1-2
V: TRBV7-9
size: -
D: -
CDR3: CASSLSTQLGYTF
DNA: TGTGCCAGCAGCTTAAGTACACAGCTGGGCTACACCTTC

J: TRBJ2-7
V: TRBV7-8
size: -
D: -
CDR3: CASSLGGTYEQYF
DNA: TGTGCCAGCAGCTTAGGTGGGACCTACGAGCAGTACTTC

J: TRBJ2-3
V: TRBV7-6
size: few
D: -
CDR3: CASSAVGRGSTDTQYF
DNA: TGTGCCAGCAGCGCTGTCGGAAGGGGTAGCACAGATACGCAGTATTTT

J: TRBJ2-7
V: TRBV6-6
size: -
D: -
CDR3: CASSYAPAYEQYF
DNA: TGTGCCAGCAGTTACGCCCCGGCCTACGAGCAGTACTTC

J: TRBJ1-2
V: TRBV7-9
size: -
D: -
CDR3: CASSSQGYGYTF
DNA: TGTGCCAGCAGCTCACAGGGCTATGGCTACACCTTC

J: TRBJ1-4
V: TRBV5-4
size: many
D: -
CDR3: CASAPWGEKLFF
DNA: TGTGCCAGCGCCCCGTGGGGTGAAAAACTGTTTTTT

J: TRBJ1-2
V: TRBV7-9
size: few
D: -
CDR3: CASSLPRGYTF
DNA: TGTGCCAGCAGCTTACCGCGAGGCTACACCTTC

J: TRBJ2-7
V: TRBV7-2
size: many
D: -
CDR3: CASSRRHAVYEQYF
DNA: TGTGCCAGCAGCCGCAGACACGCAGTCTACGAGCAGTACTTC

J: TRBJ2-5
V: TRBV7-9
size: few
D: -
CDR3: CASSPRDKKETQYF
DNA: TGTGCCAGCAGCCCCCGGGACAAAAAAGAGACCCAGTACTTC

J: TRBJ1-5
V: TRBV7-8
size: -
D: -
CDR3: CASSAGGGQPQHF
DNA: TGTGCCAGCAGCGCGGGGGGTGGCCAGCCCCAGCATTTT

J: TRBJ2-3
V: TRBV19
size: many
D: TRBD2
CDR3: CASRGRVTDTQYF
DNA: TGTGCCAGTAGGGGGAGGGTCACAGATACGCAGTATTTT

J: TRBJ2-5
V: TRBV7-9
size: -
D: TRBD2
CDR3: CASSRDYRQDF
DNA: TGTGCCAGCAGCCGGGACTACCGCCAGGACTTC

J: TRBJ2-1
V: TRBV30
size: many
D: -
CDR3: CAWTIPGHIHNEQFF
DNA: TGTGCCTGGACGATTCCGGGACACATTCACAATGAGCAGTTCTTC

J: TRBJ2-7
V: TRBV7-2
size: few
D: TRBD2
CDR3: CASAGGVRDYEQYF
DNA: TGTGCCAGCGCGGGAGGTGTTCGAGACTACGAGCAGTACTTC

J: TRBJ1-1
V: TRBV9
size: -
D: -
CDR3: CASSVVTTNTEAFF
DNA: TGTGCCAGCAGCGTAGTGACAACGAACACTGAAGCTTTCTTT

J: TRBJ1-5
V: TRBV4-1
size: -
D: -
CDR3: CASSQAISPNQPQHF
DNA: TGCGCCAGCAGCCAAGCCATCTCGCCGAATCAGCCCCAGCATTTT

J: TRBJ2-1
V: TRBV14
size: few
D: TRBD1
CDR3: CASSLNRGLINEQFF
DNA: TGTGCCAGCAGCCTCAACAGGGGGCTGATCAATGAGCAGTTCTTC

J: TRBJ1-1
V: TRBV27
size: -
D: -
CDR3: CASSLSTGNTEAFF
DNA: TGTGCCAGCAGTCTCAGCACAGGGAACACTGAAGCTTTCTTT

J: TRBJ1-4
V: TRBV19
size: -
D: TRBD1
CDR3: CASRSSGTAEKLFF
DNA: TGTGCCAGTAGATCTTCGGGGACAGCTGAAAAACTGTTTTTT

J: TRBJ2-2
V: TRBV6-1
size: few
D: -
CDR3: CAAIERGRAGELFF
DNA: TGTGCCGCCATCGAGAGGGGTCGAGCCGGGGAGCTGTTTTTT

J: TRBJ1-1
V: TRBV18
size: -
D: TRBD1
CDR3: CASSPLDDRGEAFF
DNA: TGTGCCAGCTCACCACTAGACGACAGGGGTGAAGCTTTCTTT

J: TRBJ2-7
V: TRBV6-6
size: -
D: -
CDR3: CASSEWPGYEQYF
DNA: TGTGCCAGCAGTGAGTGGCCGGGCTACGAGCAGTACTTC

J: TRBJ2-7
V: TRBV6-1
size: few
D: TRBD2
CDR3: CASSIAGAYEQYF
DNA: TGTGCCAGCAGTATAGCGGGGGCTTACGAGCAGTACTTC

J: TRBJ2-3
V: TRBV4-2
size: few
D: -
CDR3: CASSPGQLQDTQYF
DNA: TGTGCCAGCAGCCCGGGCCAGTTGCAAGATACGCAGTATTTT

J: TRBJ2-2
V: TRBV19
size: few
D: -
CDR3: CASTEGAYTGELFF
DNA: TGTGCCAGTACGGAAGGGGCCTACACCGGGGAGCTGTTTTTT

J: TRBJ1-1
V: TRBV27
size: many
D: TRBD1
CDR3: CASSLSHRGQRDTEAFF
DNA: TGTGCCAGCAGTTTATCGCACAGGGGGCAACGTGACACTGAAGCTTTCTTT